The subject of this entry is one T cell receptor beta chain. A read error may produce the germline difference seen at one junction end. The data were obtained in a study of CD4 and CD8 cells across lung adenocarcinoma regions. The patients had localized lung adenocarcinoma, a non-small cell subtype. Via MiXCR, TCRdb re-called the PCR reads, giving one row per CDR3 protein. The table lists 5,000 to 7,000 distinct CDR3 sequences, 40% to 60% of them singletons, with 30% in the top ten. CDR1 MGHDK and CDR2 SYGVNS come from the germline V gene. This CDR3 has 14 residues. Sequencing input: CD4+ T cells from the center of a lung tumor. The chain has TRBV25-1 and TRBJ2-2; TRBD2 is a possible D gene (6 bases). This clonotype was obtained from a female donor with lung adenocarcinoma. The CD4 and CD8 labels of this study may be unreliable. The CDR3 sequence is CASSDRGNTGALFF. The CDR3 nucleotides read TGTGCCAGCAGTGATCGGGGGAACACCGGGGCCCTGTTCTTC.